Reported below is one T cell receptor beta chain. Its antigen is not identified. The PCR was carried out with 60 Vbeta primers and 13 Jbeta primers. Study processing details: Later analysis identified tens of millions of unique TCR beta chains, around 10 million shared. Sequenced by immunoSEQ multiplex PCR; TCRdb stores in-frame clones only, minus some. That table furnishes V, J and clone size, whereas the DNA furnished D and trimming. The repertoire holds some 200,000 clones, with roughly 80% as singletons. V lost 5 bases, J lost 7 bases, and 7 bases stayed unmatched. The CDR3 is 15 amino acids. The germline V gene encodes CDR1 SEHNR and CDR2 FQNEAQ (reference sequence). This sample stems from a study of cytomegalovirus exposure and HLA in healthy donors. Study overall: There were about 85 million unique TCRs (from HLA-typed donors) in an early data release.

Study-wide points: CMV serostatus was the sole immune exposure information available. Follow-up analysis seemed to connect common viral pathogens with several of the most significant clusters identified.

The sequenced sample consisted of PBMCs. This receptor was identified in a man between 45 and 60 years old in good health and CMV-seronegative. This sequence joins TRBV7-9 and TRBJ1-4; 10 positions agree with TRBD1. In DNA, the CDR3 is TGTGCCAGCAGCCCGGGAGGACAGGGGGTTGAAAAACTGTTTTTT. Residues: CASSPGGQGVEKLFF.